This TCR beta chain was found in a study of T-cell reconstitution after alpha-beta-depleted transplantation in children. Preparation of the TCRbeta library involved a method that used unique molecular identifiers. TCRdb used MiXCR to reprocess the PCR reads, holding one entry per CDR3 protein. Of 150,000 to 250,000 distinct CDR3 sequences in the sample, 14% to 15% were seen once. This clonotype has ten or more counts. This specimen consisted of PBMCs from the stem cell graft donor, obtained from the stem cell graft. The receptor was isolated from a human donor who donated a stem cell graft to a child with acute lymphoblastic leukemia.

Written as DNA, the CDR3 is TGTGCCAGCAGCGAAAGATCGGAGACCCAGTACTTC. The encoded protein is CASSERSETQYF. V is TRBV6-5 and J is TRBJ2-5; D remains ambiguous. The V end was cut by 6 bases, the J end by 5 bases, with 10 bases between. This CDR3 region has 12 residues. The germline CDR1 and CDR2 sequences are MNHEY and SVGAGI.